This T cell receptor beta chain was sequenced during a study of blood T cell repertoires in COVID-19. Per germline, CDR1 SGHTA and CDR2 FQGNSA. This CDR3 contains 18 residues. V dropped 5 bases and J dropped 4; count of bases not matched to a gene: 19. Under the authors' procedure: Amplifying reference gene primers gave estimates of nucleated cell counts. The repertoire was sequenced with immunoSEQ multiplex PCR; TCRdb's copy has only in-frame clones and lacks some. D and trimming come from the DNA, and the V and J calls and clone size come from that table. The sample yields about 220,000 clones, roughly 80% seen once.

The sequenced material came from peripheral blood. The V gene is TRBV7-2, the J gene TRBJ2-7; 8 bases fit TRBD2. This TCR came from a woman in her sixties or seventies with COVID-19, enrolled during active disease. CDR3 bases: TGTGCCAGCAGCCCCAGGCTAAGCGGGAGAGGGGTAGTATACGAGCAGTACTTC. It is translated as CASSPRLSGRGVVYEQYF.